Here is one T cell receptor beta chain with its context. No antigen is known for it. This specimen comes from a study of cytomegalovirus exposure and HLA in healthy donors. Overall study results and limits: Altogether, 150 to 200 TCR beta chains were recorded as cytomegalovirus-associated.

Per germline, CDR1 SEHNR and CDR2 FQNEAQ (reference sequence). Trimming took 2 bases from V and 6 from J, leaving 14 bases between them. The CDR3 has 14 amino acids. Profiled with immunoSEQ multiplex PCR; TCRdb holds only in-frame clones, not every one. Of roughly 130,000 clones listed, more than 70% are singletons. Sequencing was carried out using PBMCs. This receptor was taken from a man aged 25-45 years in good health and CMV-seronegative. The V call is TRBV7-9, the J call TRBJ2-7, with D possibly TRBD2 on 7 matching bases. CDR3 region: CASSLFGGAREQYF. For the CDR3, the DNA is TGTGCCAGCAGCTTATTTGGGGGGGCTCGCGAGCAGTACTTC.